One sample yielded the 10 T cell receptor beta chains listed below, sequenced in a study of T-cell reconstitution after alpha-beta-depleted transplantation in children. Preparation of the TCRbeta library involved a method that used unique molecular identifiers. TCRdb analysed the PCR reads with MiXCR anew, one entry per CDR3 protein. The sample records 200,000 to 300,000 distinct CDR3 sequences, 6.5% to 9% being singletons. Sequenced here: PBMCs, mostly from graft donor cells, sampled 180 days after TCRalphabeta/CD19-depleted stem cell transplant. The receptors originated from a male patient aged 10 to 17 who had a stem cell transplant for acute lymphoblastic leukemia, so the T cells may come from the graft donor.

This clonotype was recorded many times. As DNA, the CDR3 is TGTGCCAGTAGTATTCGGGGCAGGACCGGGGAGCTGTTTTTT. Translated: CASSIRGRTGELFF. V usage is TRBV19 and J usage is TRBJ2-2; either TRBD1 or TRBD2 may fit D (5 bases each). This CDR3 has 14 amino acids. Germline CDR1 reads LNHDA; CDR2 reads SQIVND (reference sequence). Trimming left V 3 bases short and J 5 bases short, with 10 bases between.

This clonotype was recorded many times. V usage is TRBV28 and J usage is TRBJ2-7; maybe TRBD2 (6 bases). The CDR3 totals 15 residues. CDR1 and CDR2 (germline): MDHEN, SYDVKM. The V end lost 5 bases, the J end lost 5 bases, and 19 bases lay between the germline ends. The CDR3: CASSPPGWGVNEQYF. The CDR3 coding sequence is TGTGCCAGCAGTCCACCTGGATGGGGGGTGAACGAGCAGTACTTC. The full variable domain, rest sourced from reference TRBV28 and TRBJ2-7, is DVKVTQSSRYLVKRTGEKVFLECVQDMDHENMFWYRQDPGLGLRLIYFSYDVKMKEKGDIPEGYSVSREKKERFSLILESASTNQTSMYLCASSPPGWGVNEQYFGPGTRLTVT.

Many counts were recorded for this clonotype. The chain links TRBV29-1 to TRBJ1-2; possible D gene TRBD1, 6 bases. Germline V gene sequence: CDR1 SQVTM, CDR2 ANQGSEA. Trimming pared 7 bases from V and 2 bases from J, leaving 11 bases between. The CDR3 totals 12 residues. The CDR3 region is CSGRDTNYGYTF. CDR3 sequence (DNA): TGCAGCGGCCGGGACACCAACTATGGCTACACCTTC.

This clonotype was counted many times. V usage is TRBV11-3 and J usage is TRBJ2-7, with D tentatively TRBD1 (6 bases). Germline V CDR1 and CDR2: SGHNT, YENEEA. The V and J ends lost 4 bases and 2 bases respectively, with 12 bases between them. This CDR3 is 14 amino acids long. The CDR3, as DNA: TGTGCCAGCAGCTCAGGGGCTCCCCCCTACGAGCAGTACTTC. Encoded protein: CASSSGAPPYEQYF.

This clonotype was seen many times. The chain carries TRBV20-1 and TRBJ2-7, with D unclear. Deletions cut 0 bases from V and 0 bases from J, with 3 bases between. CDR3 length: 12 residues. Germline values: CDR1 DFQATT, CDR2 SNEGSKA (reference sequence). CDR3 loop: CSAREGSYEQYF. The CDR3 nucleotides read TGCAGTGCTAGAGAGGGCTCCTACGAGCAGTACTTC.

This clonotype showed up many times. J is TRBJ2-1 and V is TRBV2; TRBD2 aligns across 9 bases. The CDR3 has 15 residues. V dropped 9 bases and J dropped 6; count of bases not matched to a gene: 12. Per the germline V gene, CDR1 is SNHLY and CDR2 is FYNNEI. CDR3 region: CASPRGREGLNEQFF. CDR3 nucleotide sequence: TGTGCCAGTCCCAGAGGGCGGGAGGGGCTCAATGAGCAGTTCTTC.

This clonotype has ten or more counts. The chain links TRBV11-2 to TRBJ1-3; a weak D match, TRBD1 (5 bases). V was clipped by 5 bases and J by 0 bases, with 8 bases between them. The CDR3 is 14 amino acids. Germline V gene sequence: CDR1 SGHAT, CDR2 FQNNGV. The CDR3 DNA sequence: TGTGCCAGCAGCGACAGAGGCTCTGGAAACACCATATATTTT. Its protein is CASSDRGSGNTIYF.

This clonotype occurred many times. This rearrangement joins TRBV6-1 to TRBJ1-5, with 7 bases matching TRBD1. V was clipped by 8 bases and J by 1 base; unmatched bases: 11. Germline values: CDR1 MNHNS, CDR2 SASEGT. The CDR3 has 16 residues. This CDR3 reads CASWAGGGPSNQPQHF. The CDR3 DNA reads as TGTGCCAGCTGGGCAGGAGGGGGCCCAAGCAATCAGCCCCAGCATTTT.

This clonotype was recorded many times. The V and J genes are TRBV28 and TRBJ1-2; possible D gene TRBD1, 6 bases. Trimming stripped 5 bases from V and 2 bases from J, with 6 bases between. Germline V gene sequence: CDR1 MDHEN, CDR2 SYDVKM. This CDR3 contains 12 residues. The CDR3: CASSGQNYGYTF. The CDR3 nucleotides are TGTGCCAGCAGTGGACAGAACTATGGCTACACCTTC.

The V call is TRBV2, the J call TRBJ2-1, with 8 bases that match TRBD1. Germline V gene sequence: CDR1 SNHLY, CDR2 FYNNEI. CDR3 size: 14 residues. Unmatched junction bases numbered 0, after V lost 1 base and J lost 4 bases. CDR3 nucleotides: TGTGCCAGCAGTGAAGGGACAGGGTACAATGAGCAGTTCTTC. It encodes CASSEGTGYNEQFF. Full variable domain (outside the CDR3, taken from reference TRBV2 and TRBJ2-1): EPEVTQTPSHQVTQMGQEVILRCVPISNHLYFYWYRQILGQKVEFLVSFYNNEISEKSEIFDDQFSVERPDGSNFTLKIRSTKLEDSAMYFCASSEGTGYNEQFFGPGTRLTVL.